This passage covers 26 T cell receptor beta chains from one sample sequenced in a study of blood T cell repertoires in COVID-19 (dated by TCRdb to 2020 to 2021). The library was obtained by the immunoSEQ multiplex PCR assay. TCRdb carries this immuneACCESS record with in-frame sequences only. Its versions omit some clonotypes, under half of them owing to an unresolved V gene in the studies checked, with the rest unexplained. This sample holds approximately 240,000 clones; 84% were observed only once. The ten most abundant clones make up 4% to 6% of the sample. Sequenced sample: peripheral blood. The receptors shown here come from a woman between 55 and 75 years old who had recovered from COVID-19.

This chain joins TRBV7-3 and TRBJ2-3, with TRBD2 identical over 13 bases. The CDR3 totals 17 residues. With 5 bases clipped from V and 1 base from J, the junction kept 6 bases outside the gene matches. The germline V gene has CDR1 SGHTA and CDR2 FQGTGA. This CDR3 is CASSPTGTSGGTDTQYF. The CDR3 nucleotides are TGTGCCAGCAGCCCAACTGGGACTAGCGGGGGCACAGATACGCAGTATTTT.

The V call is TRBV7-3, the J call TRBJ1-1; 7 bases align to TRBD1. The germline V gene encodes CDR1 SGHTA and CDR2 FQGTGA. This CDR3 comprises 15 residues. The V segment lost 0 bases and the J segment 0 bases; nucleotides outside the gene matches: 1. CDR3 bases: TGTGCCAGCAGCTTAACAGGGGGCATGAACACTGAAGCTTTCTTT. Translation gives CASSLTGGMNTEAFF.

This rearrangement joins TRBV30 to TRBJ2-2; D perhaps matches TRBD2 (6 bases). CDR1 and CDR2 (germline): GTSNPN, SVGIG (reference sequence). Trimming took off 2 bases at V and 4 bases at J, with 11 bases between the two ends. CDR3 length: 14 residues. CDR3: CAWSRGSSTGELFF. The CDR3 DNA sequence: TGTGCCTGGAGTCGGGGGTCGTCCACCGGGGAGCTGTTTTTT.

V is TRBV25-1 and J is TRBJ2-5; 10 nucleotides line up with TRBD1. The CDR3 is 16 amino acids. CDR1 is MGHDK and CDR2 is SYGVNS in the germline V gene. J gave up 1 base and V 6 bases, and 8 bases lay outside the gene matches. This CDR3 reads CASRERDRGSQETQYF. The CDR3 DNA reads TGTGCCAGCAGGGAAAGGGACAGGGGAAGCCAAGAGACCCAGTACTTC.

V and J are TRBV5-4 and TRBJ2-7; 15 bases line up with TRBD2. Looked up from germline, CDR1 is SGHNT and CDR2 is YYREEE (reference sequence). Germline trimming cut 4 bases from V and 4 bases from J; bases unmatched to any gene: 6. The length of the CDR3 is 16 residues. The CDR3 loop is CASSPGTSGGRYEQYF. The CDR3 region has the DNA TGTGCCAGCAGCCCAGGGACTAGCGGGGGGCGGTACGAGCAGTACTTC.

The chain links TRBV23-1 to TRBJ1-1, with unresolved D. TRBV23-1 counts as an open reading frame of uncertain function. The CDR3 has 17 amino acids. Trimming removed 4 bases at V and 1 base at J, with 19 bases between. The CDR3 protein is CASSPIIILHGNTEAFF. In DNA form, the CDR3 reads TGCGCCAGCAGTCCTATAATAATACTTCATGGGAACACTGAAGCTTTCTTT.

V gene TRBV6-6 combines with J gene TRBJ2-5, with 11 bases matching TRBD2. The CDR3 has 16 amino acids. Germline CDR1 MNHNY, CDR2 SVGAGI (reference sequence). V gave up 2 bases and J gave up 4 bases; unmatched junction bases: 6. The CDR3 DNA follows: TGTGCCAGCAGTTACCTTAGCGGGGGGGCCGGAGAGACCCAGTACTTC. Translating gives CASSYLSGGAGETQYF.

The chain carries TRBV19 and TRBJ2-2; 7 positions agree with TRBD2. CDR1 LNHDA and CDR2 SQIVND come from the germline V gene (reference sequence). V was clipped by 7 bases and J by 1 base; unmatched bases: 9. This CDR3 region has 16 residues. This CDR3 is CASNPDGLGNTGELFF. The DNA for the CDR3 is TGTGCCAGTAATCCTGACGGACTAGGGAACACCGGGGAGCTGTTTTTT.

The gene calls are TRBV19 and TRBJ2-1, with 10 nucleotides matching TRBD1. The CDR3 contains 16 residues. Unmatched junction bases numbered 5, after V lost 3 bases and J lost 3 bases. The germline gives CDR1 LNHDA, CDR2 SQIVND (reference sequence). CDR3 region: CASSMTGQGSYNEQFF. The CDR3 DNA sequence: TGTGCCAGTAGTATGACGGGACAGGGGAGCTACAATGAGCAGTTCTTC.

CDR3 sequence: CASSLVTASFEGNTIYF. The CDR3 coding sequence is TGCGCCAGCAGCTTGGTGACAGCTTCCTTCGAGGGAAACACCATATATTTT. This chain connects TRBV5-1 to TRBJ1-3, with TRBD1 as a possible D gene (5 bases). The CDR3 length is 17 residues. Per germline, CDR1 SGHRS and CDR2 YFSETQ. The V end was cut by 0 bases, the J end by 4 bases, with 17 bases between.

This CDR3 reads CASSAAMGQPNTEAFF. In nucleotides, the CDR3 is TGTGCCAGTAGTGCAGCTATGGGACAACCGAACACTGAAGCTTTCTTT. The chain combines TRBV19 with TRBJ1-1; D is possibly TRBD1 (6 bases). V was cut by 5 bases and J by 1 base, with 17 bases left in between. Germline loops: CDR1 LNHDA, CDR2 SQIVND (reference sequence). There are 16 residues in the CDR3.

The chain recombines TRBV6-5 with TRBJ2-1, with 8 bases identical to TRBD2. The V segment lost 4 bases and the J segment 8 bases; nucleotides outside the gene matches: 10. The CDR3 totals 15 residues. Germline CDR1 and CDR2: MNHEY and SVGAGI. CDR3 DNA sequence: TGTGCCAGCAGTTCCCCGGGACTAGGGGGTCATGAGCAGTTCTTC. It codes for CASSSPGLGGHEQFF.

This chain joins TRBV9 and TRBJ1-5, with a possible D match to TRBD1 (5 bases). V was trimmed by 0 bases and J by 7 bases, leaving 14 bases between them. Germline loops: CDR1 SGDLS, CDR2 YYNGEE. CDR3 size: 15 residues. CDR3 amino acids: CASSVGGQSGQPQHF. Written as DNA, the CDR3 is TGTGCCAGCAGCGTAGGGGGCCAAAGTGGGCAGCCCCAGCATTTT.

This clone was counted between two and nine times. This specimen includes other DNA sequences encoding the same CDR3. This chain joins TRBV7-9 and TRBJ2-5, with a weak D call TRBD2 (7 bases). CDR1 and CDR2 (germline): SEHNR, FQNEAQ (reference sequence). Between the trimmed V and J ends, which lost 8 bases and 5 bases, there was a span of 15 bases. The CDR3 sequence is 13 residues long. CDR3 in amino acids: CASGRGGRETQYF. CDR3 DNA: TGTGCCAGCGGTAGGGGGGGGCGCGAGACCCAGTACTTC.

The chain carries TRBV3-1 (or the pseudogene TRBV3-2) and TRBJ1-5; tentative D call: TRBD1 (5 bases). The CDR3 length is 15 residues. Germline V gene lookup returns CDR1 LGHDT and CDR2 YNNKEL (reference sequence). The V end lost 1 base, the J end lost 2 bases, and 9 bases lay between the germline ends. The DNA of the CDR3 is TGTGCCAGCAGCCAAGCTTGGGGGGGCAATCAGCCCCAGCATTTT. Translated, it gives CASSQAWGGNQPQHF.

The chain carries TRBV5-6 and TRBJ2-6, with a weak D call TRBD1 (5 bases). V was clipped by 5 bases and J by 2 bases, with 14 bases between them. This CDR3 spans 16 amino acids. The germline V gene has CDR1 SGHDT and CDR2 YYEEEE. The DNA of the CDR3 is TGTGCCAGCAGTTCCGACAGCTCGGCTGGGGCCAACGTCCTGACTTTC. Protein: CASSSDSSAGANVLTF.

This chain links TRBV20-1 with TRBJ2-5; 8 bases are a match to TRBD2. Germline values: CDR1 DFQATT, CDR2 SNEGSKA (reference sequence). This CDR3 spans 14 amino acids. The junction had 8 bases not matched to a gene; V was cut back by 3 bases and J by 5 bases. The CDR3 loop is CSASPGGAWETQYF. The CDR3 DNA follows: TGCAGTGCTAGTCCCGGGGGGGCGTGGGAGACCCAGTACTTC.

V and J are TRBV5-1 and TRBJ1-1; D is perhaps TRBD1 (5 bases). The CDR3 sequence is 14 residues long. Trimming took off 1 base at V and 1 base at J, with 8 bases between the two ends. The germline gives CDR1 SGHRS, CDR2 YFSETQ. The CDR3 loop is CASSLSDTNTEAFF. In DNA, the CDR3 is TGCGCCAGCAGCTTGTCGGACACGAACACTGAAGCTTTCTTT.

The chain joins TRBV18 to TRBJ1-5; 11 nucleotides match TRBD1. The ends lost 3 bases at V and 3 bases at J; junction bases unmatched: 4. Germline CDR1 is KGHSH and CDR2 is LQKENI. The CDR3 is made up of 16 amino acids. The CDR3 sequence is CASSPGTGGINQPQHF. Written as DNA, the CDR3 is TGTGCCAGCTCACCCGGGACAGGGGGTATCAATCAGCCCCAGCATTTT.

The chain joins TRBV6-6 to TRBJ1-2, with D possibly matching TRBD1 (5 bases). The CDR3 has 13 residues. V dropped 11 bases and J dropped 0 bases, with 13 bases sitting between them. Germline CDR1 reads MNHNY; CDR2 reads SVGAGI (reference sequence). CDR3 nucleotides: TGTGCCGGACGGACAAGCACTAACTATGGCTACACCTTC. This translates into CAGRTSTNYGYTF.

This clone was seen a single time. Written as DNA, the CDR3 is TGTGCCAGCTCACCAGGCACTCAGGGGTTCTACGAGCAGTACTTC. It yields the protein CASSPGTQGFYEQYF. The chain joins TRBV18 to TRBJ2-7; D possibly corresponds to TRBD1 (6 bases). With 2 bases removed from V and 3 bases from J, the gap between germline ends came to 14 bases. The CDR3 sequence is 15 residues long. Germline CDR1 reads KGHSH; CDR2 reads LQKENI.

The rearrangement uses TRBV11-2 and TRBJ2-4, with D perhaps matching TRBD2 (5 bases). Germline values: CDR1 SGHAT, CDR2 FQNNGV. The CDR3 has 12 residues. V lost 5 bases and J lost 13, with 15 bases in between. CDR3 in DNA: TGTGCCAGCAGCGAGGGTGCGTTGGGACAGTACTTC. It is translated as CASSEGALGQYF.

The genes are TRBV5-4 and TRBJ2-2; a weak D match, TRBD2 (6 bases). The CDR3 is 15 amino acids. Germline V gene lookup returns CDR1 SGHNT and CDR2 YYREEE (reference sequence). Trimming removed 0 bases from V and 5 bases from J, with 11 bases in between. This CDR3 is CASSLGAGKTGELFF. The CDR3 nucleotides are TGTGCCAGCAGCTTGGGCGCGGGGAAGACCGGGGAGCTGTTTTTT.

The chain recombines TRBV7-9 with TRBJ1-4; 8 bases fit TRBD1. J gave up 8 bases and V 6 bases, and 11 bases lay outside the gene matches. CDR3 length: 15 residues. The germline gives CDR1 SEHNR, CDR2 FQNEAQ (reference sequence). In DNA, the CDR3 is TGTGCCAGCAGTTTGAGAGGACAGGGTATAGAAAAACTGTTTTTT. It encodes CASSLRGQGIEKLFF.

The CDR3 nucleotides are TGTGCCAGCAGCTTCAGGGGTCCAAACTCTGGAAACACCATATATTTT. Its translation: CASSFRGPNSGNTIYF. This sequence joins TRBV5-6 and TRBJ1-3, with D tentatively TRBD1 (6 bases). The CDR3 covers 16 residues. Germline V gene sequence: CDR1 SGHDT, CDR2 YYEEEE. V was trimmed by 2 bases and J by 0 bases, leaving 12 bases between them.

This chain uses TRBV6-5 with TRBJ1-1; weak D call: TRBD1 (5 bases). CDR1 MNHEY and CDR2 SVGAGI come from the germline V gene. CDR3 size: 13 residues. V lost 8 bases, J lost 6 bases, and 16 bases lay in between. The CDR3 loop reads CASLSRGIPEAFF. The CDR3 coding sequence is TGTGCCAGCCTCTCACGGGGGATCCCTGAAGCTTTCTTT.